This T cell receptor (beta chain) was identified during a study of identical twins. The study, taken as a whole, reports: Weaker excess twin sharing was seen among beta out-of-frame sequences. Insertions ran lower in abundant cord blood beta clonotypes, though not in memory repertoires.

Germline V gene sequence: CDR1 SGHRS, CDR2 YFSETQ. The CDR3 length is 14 residues. V lost 4 bases and J lost 3, with 13 bases in between. A single record per CDR3 protein comes from TCRdb applying MiXCR to the 5' RACE reads. The sample includes some 730,000 distinct CDR3 sequences, 15% to 20% seen only once; the top ten take over 10%. Worth noting for this clonotype: Its target is not known.

The sample also formed part of further work on T cells expressing NK-cell markers. According to that study: NKG2C+ dominant clonotypes from 5 or 6 donors made up about 1.0-7.5% of CD8+ T cells.

Source material: PBMCs. V is TRBV5-1 and J is TRBJ1-2; no firm D call. This clonotype was sampled from a woman aged 18-29 years in good health. The CDR3 sequence is CASSAATVHYGYTF. CDR3 DNA sequence: TGCGCCAGCAGCGCCGCGACGGTCCACTATGGCTACACCTTC.